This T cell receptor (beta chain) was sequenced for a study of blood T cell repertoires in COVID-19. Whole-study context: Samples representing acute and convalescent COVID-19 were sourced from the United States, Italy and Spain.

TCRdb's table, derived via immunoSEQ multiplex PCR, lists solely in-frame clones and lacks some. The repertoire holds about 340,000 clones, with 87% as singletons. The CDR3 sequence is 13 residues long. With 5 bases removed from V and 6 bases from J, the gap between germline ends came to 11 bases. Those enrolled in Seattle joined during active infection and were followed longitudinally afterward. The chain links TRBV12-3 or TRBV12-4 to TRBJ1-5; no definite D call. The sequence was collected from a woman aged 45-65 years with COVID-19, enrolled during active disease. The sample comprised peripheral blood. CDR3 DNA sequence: TGTGCCAGCAGTAGGTCGGGTGGTCAGCCCCAGCATTTT. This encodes CASSRSGGQPQHF.